This entry describes one T cell receptor beta chain. Its antigen is unidentified. The record originates from a study of early T cells in non-severe SARS-CoV-2 infection. Regarding the study as a whole: Matching with VDJdb favored anti-spike CD8 responses (missing private and CD4 specificities).

TCRdb re-analysed the 5' RACE reads in MiXCR, keeping a single row per CDR3 protein. The repertoire holds around 23,000 distinct CDR3 sequences, with 5.3% as singletons. Germline CDR1 SQVTM, CDR2 ANQGSEA. The CDR3 length is 14 residues. V was shortened by 6 bases and J by 8 bases, with 19 bases between the two germline ends. The chain carries TRBV29-1 and TRBJ2-2; either TRBD1 or TRBD2 may supply D (6 bases each). This TCR was sampled from an adult who was a healthcare worker with PCR-confirmed SARS-CoV-2 infection or an uninfected control (not recorded which). The specimen was whole blood. For the CDR3, the DNA is TGCAGCGTCTCCATTGGGGGGCTTAGTGGGGAGCTGTTTTTT. It yields the protein CSVSIGGLSGELFF.